This T cell receptor beta chain was retrieved from a study of cytomegalovirus exposure and HLA in healthy donors. Study-wide findings and caveats: Many donors carried some public TCRs, although rarity characterized most TCR sequences. Most TCR beta V segments were productive about 90% or about 30% of the time in an earlier analysis. The study listed approximately 160 cytomegalovirus-associated TCR beta chains.

As to this clone: Its antigen is unidentified.

PCR was performed using 60 Vbeta and 13 Jbeta primers. Per the original methods: It was a later analysis that counted roughly 80 million unique TCR beta chains, of which about 10 million were shared. Assay: immunoSEQ multiplex PCR; the TCRdb copy retains only in-frame clones and omits some. V and J calls and clone size are as listed in that table; D and trimming were resolved from the DNA. The sample holds about 130,000 clones, 75% to 90% seen once. This CDR3 has 17 residues. V lost 2 bases to trimming and J lost 1 base, with 14 bases between them. CDR1 and CDR2 from the germline V gene are SGHTA and FQGTGA.

The sample consisted of PBMCs. V gene TRBV7-3 combines with J gene TRBJ2-2; a possible D gene is TRBD1 (6 bases). This TCR was sampled from a woman aged 25 to 39 in good health and CMV-seropositive. CDR3 in DNA: TGTGCCAGCAGCTTATTATTAGGGGGTCAGAACACCGGGGAGCTGTTTTTT. Translation: CASSLLLGGQNTGELFF.